The 21 T cell receptor delta chains listed next were all sequenced from one sample in a study of γδ T cells in repeated Plasmodium falciparum infection. TCRdb called clones from the multiplex PCR reads again using CATT. The data show roughly 86,000 delta-chain clones, roughly 1.4% seen once. Vgamma9/Vdelta2+ and Vdelta2-negative gammadelta T cells were flow-sorted from PBMC for bulk sequencing. The sequencing sample was made of gamma-delta T cells from blood. These receptors came from a pool of human donors (malaria-infected and uninfected, not separated).

This clone was counted only a few times. The protein recorded in TCRdb matches a much larger clone and deviates from this DNA's translation at residue 17, suggesting a read error; the protein here is obtained by translating the DNA. The same CDR3 arises from other DNA sequences in this sample as well. The J gene is TRDJ1, the V gene TRDV1, with 10 bases identical to TRDD3. The CDR3 extends over 22 amino acids. Germline V CDR1 and CDR2: TSWWSYY, QGS. Trimming cost V 0 bases and J 3 bases; bases outside gene matches: 22. The CDR3 DNA reads TGTGCTCTTGGGGAACTTGGCCCTCTCAAAGTACTGGGGGATCCGAACGCCGATAAACTCATCTTT. Its protein product is CALGELGPLKVLGDPNADKLIF.

This clone was seen a handful of times. TCRdb's listed protein matches a much larger clone and diverges from this DNA's translation at residue 15, likely through a read error; the protein shown comes from the DNA. The genes are TRDV1 and TRDJ1; D not certain. The CDR3 spans 16 residues. Looked up from germline, CDR1 is TSWWSYY and CDR2 is QGS. CDR3 in DNA: TGTGCTCTTGGGGACTATCTTGCCTCTCACACCGATAAACTCACCTTT. Its protein product is CALGDYLASHTDKLTF.

This clone was recorded a few times. TCRdb lists the protein of a much larger clone for this DNA, which differs at residue 18, so this is likely a read error; the protein given here is translated from the DNA itself. The V gene is TRDV1; the J gene was not called; the table's D call, TRDD3, was not checked against the DNA. Germline CDR1 and CDR2: TSWWSYY and QGS. The CDR3 covers 20 residues. CDR3 residues: CALGETFLPQGGYWGEKPIF. As DNA, the CDR3 is TGTGCTCTTGGGGAAACCTTCCTACCCCAAGGTGGGTACTGGGGGGAGAAACCCATCTTT.

On this clone: The protein that TCRdb holds for this DNA derives from a much larger clone and differs from the translated DNA at residue 9, which likely indicates a read error; the protein shown here is translated from the DNA. The V call is TRDV2, the J call TRDJ1, with D unresolved. The J gene, left out of TCRdb, was set here by checking the DNA against germline. The CDR3 extends over 14 amino acids. The V and J ends lost 0 bases and 8 bases respectively, with 15 bases between them. CDR1 is GEAIGNYY and CDR2 is EKD in the germline V gene. The CDR3 region is CACDTGGSPEKLIF. CDR3 in DNA: TGTGCCTGTGACACCGGAGGGTCCCCAGAGAAACTCATCTTT.

This clone has just a few counts. This sequence is one base from a far larger clone and is likely a read error. The sample holds other DNA sequences that translate to the same CDR3. The CDR3 spells CALGLIYLHRDKLIF. The CDR3 DNA follows: TGTGCTCTTGGGTTAATCTACCTCCACCGCGATAAGCTCATCTTT. The V segment is TRDV1, and no J call was made. This CDR3 is 15 amino acids long. CDR1 TSWWSYY and CDR2 QGS come from the germline V gene.

The table lists this clone with a few counts. A far larger clone is off by one base, so a read error is likely. Other nucleotide sequences from this sample produce the same CDR3. The chain carries TRDV2 and TRDJ1; D remains unclear. TCRdb is silent on the J gene; assignment here came from matching the DNA to germline. Germline V gene lookup returns CDR1 GEAIGNYY and CDR2 EKD. This CDR3 is built from 15 residues. The CDR3 protein is CACDTVQRVTDKLIF. CDR3 DNA: TGCGCCTGTGACACGGTCCAGCGCGTTACCGATAAACTCATCTTT.

As concerns this clone: The protein in TCRdb stems from a much larger clone and differs at residue 7 from this DNA's translation, likely a read error; here the protein is translated from the DNA. The chain has TRDV2 and TRDJ2, with D hard to call. TCRdb leaves out the J gene; it was filled in here by matching the DNA to germline. Trimming cost V 3 bases and J 4 bases, with 14 bases left between them. The length of the CDR3 is 15 residues. Germline values: CDR1 GEAIGNYY, CDR2 EKD. Written as DNA, the CDR3 is TGTGCCTGTGACGTACTGAGGGGTCCGACAGCACAACTCTTCTTT. Amino acids: CACDVLRGPTAQLFF.

This clone was counted at least ten times. The protein held in TCRdb is that of a much larger clone and does not match this DNA's translation at residue 13, likely because of a read error; the protein shown is translated from the DNA. The CDR3 sequence: CACDLLAGGPYTGKLIF. The CDR3 DNA reads TGTGCCTGTGACCTTCTCGCTGGGGGCCCGTACACCGGTAAACTCATCTTT. The chain has TRDV2 and TRDJ1; 7 nucleotides agree with TRDD3. TCRdb does not report a J gene; here it was assigned by matching the DNA to germline references. The germline V gene has CDR1 GEAIGNYY and CDR2 EKD. The CDR3 has 17 residues.

This clone occurred once. This rearrangement joins TRDV1 to TRDJ1; 10 bases fit TRDD3. No J segment appears in TCRdb, so it was assigned here by matching the sequence to germline. Trimming at V came to 5 bases and at J to 2 bases, leaving 11 bases not matched to a gene. In germline, CDR1 is TSWWSYY, CDR2 QGS. This CDR3 contains 17 residues. As DNA, the CDR3 is TGTGCTCTTGGGAAGGGACCTACTGGGGGATTTACCGATAAACTCATCTTT. It is translated as CALGKGPTGGFTDKLIF.

Concerning this clone: For this DNA, TCRdb reports the protein of a much larger clone, which diverges at residue 11, most likely from a read error; the protein presented here is translated directly from the DNA. The V call is TRDV2, the J call TRDJ1, with 8 bases fitting TRDD3. No J segment appears in TCRdb, so it was assigned here by matching the sequence to germline. The length of the CDR3 is 17 residues. Germline loops: CDR1 GEAIGNYY, CDR2 EKD. The V and J ends lost 3 bases and 1 base, in that order; junction bases with no gene match: 12. CDR3: CACDGRIPGGLTDKLIF. As DNA, the CDR3 is TGTGCCTGTGACGGAAGAATCCCTGGGGGACTCACCGATAAACTCATCTTT.

The sample holds a few counts of this clone. A read error may explain this, as a much larger clone is one base away. The sample holds other DNA sequences that translate to the same CDR3. The V and J genes are TRDV1 and TRDJ1, with D perhaps TRDD2 (6 bases). The J gene, missing from TCRdb, was assigned here through DNA to germline matching. Germline V gene lookup returns CDR1 TSWWSYY and CDR2 QGS. V gave up 3 bases and J gave up 6 bases, with 17 bases separating them. CDR3 size: 15 residues. This CDR3 is CALGDVLRGHNKLIF. CDR3 nucleotides: TGTGCTCTTGGGGATGTCCTACGCGGTCATAATAAACTCATCTTT.

The table lists this clone with a few counts. TCRdb lists the protein of a much larger clone for this DNA, which differs at residue 12, so this is likely a read error; the protein given here is translated from the DNA itself. The chain uses TRDV2 and TRDJ1, with a weak D call TRDD2 (7 bases). Germline matching of the DNA provided the J gene here, since TCRdb leaves it blank. V was trimmed by 5 bases and J by 1 base, leaving 40 bases between them. From germline, CDR1 is GEAIGNYY and CDR2 EKD. The CDR3 consists of 23 residues. The CDR3 sequence is CACGKHFLMRGTRSRGCTDKLIF. As DNA, the CDR3 is TGTGCCTGTGGCAAACACTTCCTAATGAGGGGGACACGCTCCCGGGGTTGCACCGATAAACTCATCTTT.

Regarding this clone: TCRdb's entry gives the protein of a much larger clone, which mismatches this DNA's translation at residue 11, likely from a read error; the protein reported here is translated from the DNA. The V and J genes are TRDV2 and TRDJ1, with 13 positions matching TRDD3. The CDR3 is 18 amino acids. The V segment lost 0 bases and the J segment 1 base; nucleotides outside the gene matches: 7. The V gene's germline CDR1 is GEAIGNYY and CDR2 EKD. In DNA form, the CDR3 reads TGTGCCTGTGACACCTTACTGGGGGATACGGTGAGCACCGATAAACTCATCTTT. Its translation is CACDTLLGDTVSTDKLIF.

This clone was seen ten or more times. The chain combines TRDV1 with TRDJ1, with 8 bases lining up with TRDD2. Germline lookup yields CDR1 TSWWSYY and CDR2 QGS. Trimming removed 0 bases from V and 3 bases from J; junction bases left unmatched: 18. The CDR3 runs to 20 residues. Here the CDR3 DNA reads TGTGCTCTTGGGGAACTAGAGGCCTTCCTAGGGAACTGGATCGCCGATAAACTCATCTTT. It is translated as CALGELEAFLGNWIADKLIF.

Details on this clone: A read error likely explains this, since a far larger clone differs by one base. Other DNA sequences in the sample encode the same CDR3. J is TRDJ1 and V is TRDV2; 7 bases are a match to TRDD3. TCRdb gives no J gene; it was assigned here by matching the DNA to germline. This CDR3 contains 16 residues. The J segment lost 1 base and the V segment lost 7 bases, leaving 14 bases of the junction unmatched. From germline, CDR1 is GEAIGNYY and CDR2 EKD. The DNA of the CDR3 is TGTGCCTGCGACGGCGTACTGGGGCAGGGCACCGATAAACTCATCTTT. It yields the protein CACDGVLGQGTDKLIF.

This clone came up many times. The chain links TRDV1 to TRDJ1; 8 bases line up with TRDD3. After removal of 3 bases from V and 0 bases from J, the junction contained 30 bases not matched to a gene. This CDR3 has 24 amino acids. Germline V gene data show CDR1 as TSWWSYY and CDR2 as QGS. The CDR3: CALGENLTYAILGVIMSYTDKLIF. CDR3 in DNA: TGTGCTCTTGGGGAGAACCTTACCTACGCTATACTGGGGGTTATAATGTCGTACACCGATAAACTCATCTTT.

The sample holds a few counts of this clone. This DNA translates differently at residue 8 from the TCRdb protein, which is that of a much larger clone; a read error is likely, and the protein shown is the DNA's own translation. The chain uses TRDV2 and TRDJ3; D tentatively fits TRDD1 or TRDD3 (5 bases each). The J gene comes from matching the DNA to germline here; TCRdb lacks it. Germline CDR1 is GEAIGNYY and CDR2 is EKD. This CDR3 has 19 residues. Between the trimmed V and J ends, which lost 0 bases and 2 bases, there was a span of 16 bases. The CDR3 bases are TGTGCCTGTGACACCCTAGTGGAGGATAGTCCCTGGGACACCCGACAGATGTTTTTC. Its protein product is CACDTLVEDSPWDTRQMFF.

As regards this clone: The mismatch at residue 4 between this DNA's translation and the TCRdb protein of a much larger clone likely reflects a read error; the protein shown is translated from the DNA. CDR3 bases: TGTGCCTTTAGACCCCAGTACTGGGGGATCACCGATAAACTCATCTTT. It is translated as CAFRPQYWGITDKLIF. The chain uses TRDV3 and TRDJ1; 10 bases align to TRDD3. As TCRdb names no J gene, one was assigned here on the basis of a DNA match to germline. CDR1 TVYSNPD and CDR2 GDNSRS come from the germline V gene (reference sequence). This CDR3 region has 16 residues. V dropped 0 bases and J dropped 1; count of bases not matched to a gene: 8.

This clone was picked up a small number of times. A far larger clone is just one base off, so this is likely a read error. The same CDR3 can be traced to other DNA sequences in this sample. The V gene is given as TRAV29/DV5, and no J gene call is available. The CDR3 covers 16 residues. CDR1 NSMFDY and CDR2 ISSIKDK come from the germline V gene. CDR3 sequence (DNA): TGTGCAGCAAGCGCACCACAGGTTATCCCTGAGTATAAACTCATCTTC. It yields the protein CAASAPQVIPEYKLIF.

A remark on this clone: Other DNA sequences in this specimen translate into the identical CDR3. The rearrangement joins TRDV1 to TRDJ1, with TRDD3 matching over 10 bases. In the absence of a J gene in TCRdb, the DNA was matched to germline to assign it here. The V gene's germline CDR1 is TSWWSYY and CDR2 QGS. The CDR3 has 22 amino acids. After removal of 1 base from V and 2 bases from J, the junction contained 22 bases not matched to a gene. DNA for the CDR3: TGTGCTCTTGGGGAACCCCCCCCCCTGCGGGGGTTACTGGGGGATGAGACCGATAAACTCATCTTT. It translates to CALGEPPPLRGLLGDETDKLIF.

Comments on this clone: This is likely an artifact of a read error, given a far larger clone one base away. Other nucleotide sequences from this sample produce the same CDR3. The V gene is given as TRDV2, and no J gene call is available; the table names TRDD3, a call not compared with the DNA. There are 22 residues in the CDR3. CDR1 and CDR2 from the germline V gene are GEAIGNYY and EKD. CDR3 protein: CACDRNPTRRGYASRYTDKLIF. CDR3 DNA: TGTGCCTGTGACAGGAATCCTACGAGAAGGGGATACGCGAGTAGGTACACCGATAAGCTCATCTTT.